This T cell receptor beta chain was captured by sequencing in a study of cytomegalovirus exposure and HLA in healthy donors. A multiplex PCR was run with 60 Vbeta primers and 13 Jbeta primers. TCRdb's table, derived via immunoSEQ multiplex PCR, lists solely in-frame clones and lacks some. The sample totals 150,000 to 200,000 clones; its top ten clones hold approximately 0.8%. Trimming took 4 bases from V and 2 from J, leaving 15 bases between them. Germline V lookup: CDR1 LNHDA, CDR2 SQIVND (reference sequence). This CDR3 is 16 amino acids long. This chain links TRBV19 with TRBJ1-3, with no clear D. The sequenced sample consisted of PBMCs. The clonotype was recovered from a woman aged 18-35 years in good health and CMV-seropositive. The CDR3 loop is CASSTREPVPGNTIYF. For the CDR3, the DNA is TGTGCCAGTAGTACCCGGGAGCCGGTACCTGGAAACACCATATATTTT.